The 29 T cell receptor beta chains below were found in one sample sequenced in a study of cytomegalovirus exposure and HLA in healthy donors. Assay: immunoSEQ multiplex PCR; the TCRdb copy retains only in-frame clones and omits some. This table has 150,000 to 200,000 clones, about 86% appearing once. The sample was PBMCs. All receptors derive from a woman between 18 and 30 years old in good health and CMV-seronegative.

J is TRBJ1-6 and V is TRBV27, with TRBD1 identical over 8 bases. This CDR3 contains 17 residues. J gave up 7 bases and V 3 bases, and 11 bases lay outside the gene matches. The V gene's germline CDR1 is MNHEY and CDR2 SMNVEV (reference sequence). DNA of the CDR3: TGTGCCAGCAGTTTCGTCCCCGCCGGGACAGGAAATTCACCCCTCCACTTT. It specifies CASSFVPAGTGNSPLHF.

V usage is TRBV19 and J usage is TRBJ1-5, with D perhaps matching TRBD1 (5 bases). In germline, CDR1 is LNHDA, CDR2 SQIVND (reference sequence). The ends were cut back, 6 bases at V and 5 bases at J, with 14 bases in the middle. This CDR3 is 14 amino acids long. CDR3 sequence (DNA): TGTGCCAGTAGCGGGGGGGAGTGGGATCAGCCCCAGCATTTT. Protein: CASSGGEWDQPQHF.

The chain couples TRBV7-2 to TRBJ2-1; 14 positions match TRBD2. This CDR3 comprises 15 residues. Germline CDR1 is SGHTA and CDR2 is FQGNSA. J gave up 8 bases and V 5 bases, and 5 bases lay outside the gene matches. CDR3 sequence: CASSPTSGRAHEQFF. The CDR3, as DNA: TGTGCCAGCAGCCCGACTAGCGGGAGGGCCCATGAGCAGTTCTTC.

The chain uses TRBV19 and TRBJ1-4; TRBD1 matches at 7 bases. This CDR3 is built from 16 residues. In germline, CDR1 is LNHDA, CDR2 SQIVND (reference sequence). V was clipped by 0 bases and J by 5 bases; unmatched bases: 6. CDR3 region: CASSIDRTGRNEKLFF. For the CDR3, the DNA is TGTGCCAGTAGTATAGATCGGACAGGAAGGAATGAAAAACTGTTTTTT.

The CDR3: CASSLASRGSYEQYF. CDR3 DNA: TGTGCCAGCAGCTTGGCATCCAGGGGAAGCTACGAGCAGTACTTC. The chain carries TRBV5-6 and TRBJ2-7; D is perhaps TRBD1 (6 bases). This CDR3 is built from 15 residues. CDR1 and CDR2 from the germline V gene are SGHDT and YYEEEE. Trimming left V 0 bases short and J 3 bases short, with 13 bases between.

This clone was found a few times. V gene TRBV27 combines with J gene TRBJ1-2, with 7 bases fitting TRBD1. The J segment lost 2 bases and the V segment lost 3 bases, leaving 15 bases of the junction unmatched. This CDR3 has 18 amino acids. Germline V gene lookup returns CDR1 MNHEY and CDR2 SMNVEV (reference sequence). This CDR3 reads CASSLKVTNRGQNYGYTF. The CDR3 DNA reads TGTGCCAGCAGTTTGAAGGTCACGAACAGGGGTCAGAACTATGGCTACACCTTC.

This clone was observed a handful of times. V usage is TRBV18 and J usage is TRBJ1-2, with D tentatively TRBD1 (6 bases). The germline CDR1 and CDR2 sequences are KGHSH and LQKENI. CDR3 length: 15 residues. V lost 0 bases and J lost 8, with 16 bases in between. The DNA for the CDR3 is TGTGCCAGCTCACCACCGTGGGGGCCGCCGGGCGGCTACACCTTC. Its protein product is CASSPPWGPPGGYTF.

The rearrangement joins TRBV6-5 to TRBJ2-5; 7 nucleotides line up with TRBD1. Trimming at V came to 7 bases and at J to 0 bases, leaving 8 bases not matched to a gene. CDR3 length: 15 residues. The V gene's germline CDR1 is MNHEY and CDR2 SVGAGI. CDR3 amino acids: CASTSYDRDQETQYF. The CDR3 region has the DNA TGTGCCAGCACCTCTTATGACAGGGACCAAGAGACCCAGTACTTC.

The rearrangement uses TRBV9 and TRBJ2-2, with a possible D match to TRBD1 (5 bases). The ends were cut back, 2 bases at V and 5 bases at J, with 10 bases in the middle. CDR3 length equals 14 residues. From germline, CDR1 is SGDLS and CDR2 YYNGEE. As DNA, the CDR3 is TGTGCCAGCAGCGTGATCGCAGGGACCGGGGAGCTGTTTTTT. Its translation is CASSVIAGTGELFF.

The chain joins TRBV5-1 to TRBJ1-2; D unclear. Per germline, CDR1 SGHRS and CDR2 YFSETQ. Trimming removed 4 bases from V and 7 bases from J, with 8 bases in between. This CDR3 spans 11 amino acids. The CDR3 protein is CASSGDGGYTF. CDR3 nucleotides: TGCGCCAGCAGCGGAGACGGTGGCTACACCTTC.

The V gene is TRBV4-2, the J gene TRBJ1-6; 10 positions agree with TRBD1. The V segment lost 0 bases and the J segment 7 bases; nucleotides outside the gene matches: 15. The germline V gene has CDR1 LGHNA and CDR2 YNFKEQ. The CDR3 runs 20 residues. The chain's CDR3 is CASSQDLGSTGGFWNSPLHF. As DNA, the CDR3 is TGTGCCAGCAGCCAAGATTTAGGGTCGACAGGGGGCTTTTGGAATTCACCCCTCCACTTT.

The chain links TRBV15 to TRBJ2-7, with TRBD1 as a possible D gene (6 bases). The CDR3 extends over 13 amino acids. V was pared by 0 bases and J by 6 bases, with 9 bases between. In germline, CDR1 is LNHNV, CDR2 YYDKDF (reference sequence). This chain's CDR3 is CATSRDQGGEQYF. The DNA for the CDR3 is TGTGCCACCAGCAGAGATCAAGGGGGCGAGCAGTACTTC. Drawing the rest from reference TRBV15 and TRBJ2-7, the complete variable domain is DAMVIQNPRYQVTQFGKPVTLSCSQTLNHNVMYWYQQKSSQAPKLLFHYYDKDFNNEADTPDNFQSRRPNTSFCFLDIRSPGLGDTAMYLCATSRDQGGEQYFGPGTRLTVT.

The chain couples TRBV6-6 to TRBJ2-7; a possible D gene is TRBD2 (5 bases). The V end was cut by 2 bases, the J end by 3 bases, with 11 bases between. The germline V gene encodes CDR1 MNHNY and CDR2 SVGAGI (reference sequence). The CDR3 has 14 residues. The CDR3 is CASSYEGPYYEQYF. The CDR3 DNA follows: TGTGCCAGCAGTTACGAGGGCCCCTACTACGAGCAGTACTTC.

The J gene is TRBJ1-1, the V gene TRBV6-5; TRBD1 agrees at 8 bases. Germline CDR1 reads MNHEY; CDR2 reads SVGAGI. CDR3 length: 13 amino acids. The ends lost 6 bases at V and 11 bases at J; junction bases unmatched: 11. In nucleotides, the CDR3 is TGTGCCAGCAGGCCCGGACAGGGTATTTCGGCTTTCTTT. It yields the protein CASRPGQGISAFF.

V usage is TRBV15 and J usage is TRBJ1-3, with TRBD1 as a possible D gene (6 bases). The CDR3 is 17 residues long. CDR1 and CDR2 (germline): LNHNV, YYDKDF (reference sequence). The V and J ends lost 0 bases and 2 bases respectively, with 14 bases between them. The CDR3 DNA sequence: TGTGCCACCAGCAGAGATATTAGGTCAGGGGCTGGAAACACCATATATTTT. As protein: CATSRDIRSGAGNTIYF.

The chain carries TRBV30 and TRBJ1-5; 7 bases map to TRBD1. The CDR3 is 14 amino acids. Germline V CDR1 and CDR2: GTSNPN, SVGIG (reference sequence). The V gene end was trimmed by 0 bases and the J gene end by 9 bases; junction bases not matched to a gene: 8. CDR3 in amino acids: CAWSVRTGWGPQHF. DNA of the CDR3: TGTGCCTGGAGTGTTAGGACAGGCTGGGGGCCCCAGCATTTT. Together with reference TRBV30 and TRBJ1-5, the CDR3 gives the full variable domain: SQTIHQWPATLVQPVGSPLSLECTVEGTSNPNLYWYRQAAGRGLQLLFYSVGIGQISSEVPQNLSASRPQDRQFILSSKKLLLSDSGFYLCAWSVRTGWGPQHFGDGTRLSIL.

The chain is built from TRBV11-2 and TRBJ2-2; weak D call: TRBD2 (6 bases). V gave up 3 bases and J gave up 5 bases, with 13 bases separating them. CDR1 and CDR2 (germline): SGHAT, FQNNGV. The length of the CDR3 is 15 residues. CDR3 residues: CASSFVRGRTGELFF. DNA of the CDR3: TGTGCCAGCAGCTTTGTTCGGGGGAGGACCGGGGAGCTGTTTTTT. Full variable domain (rest looked up from reference TRBV11-2 and TRBJ2-2): EAGVAQSPRYKIIEKRQSVAFWCNPISGHATLYWYQQILGQGPKLLIQFQNNGVVDDSQLPKDRFSAERLKGVDSTLKIQPAKLEDSAVYLCASSFVRGRTGELFFGEGSRLTVL.

V usage is TRBV18 and J usage is TRBJ2-7, with D possibly TRBD1 on 6 matching bases. Deletions cut 1 base from V and 6 bases from J, with 16 bases between. Germline V gene lookup returns CDR1 KGHSH and CDR2 LQKENI. The CDR3 is 15 residues long. The CDR3, as DNA: TGTGCCAGCTCACCACTGTTGGGACATGAGGCCGAGCAGTACTTC. Translating it yields CASSPLLGHEAEQYF.

J is TRBJ2-1 and V is TRBV29-1, with a possible D match to TRBD1 (6 bases). Germline V gene lookup returns CDR1 SQVTM and CDR2 ANQGSEA. V lost 8 bases to trimming and J lost 3 bases, with 17 bases between them. The CDR3 sequence is 14 residues long. Here the CDR3 reads CSYLGAPYYNEQFF. CDR3 DNA: TGCAGCTATCTGGGGGCCCCCTACTACAATGAGCAGTTCTTC.

The chain links TRBV7-2 to TRBJ1-5; D ambiguous. Trimming pared 5 bases from V and 12 bases from J, leaving 17 bases between. The CDR3 runs 13 residues. Germline loops: CDR1 SGHTA, CDR2 FQGNSA. The CDR3 DNA is TGTGCCAGCAGCGAAATACCGCGGGGTAACCAGCATTTT. Its protein is CASSEIPRGNQHF.

The chain carries TRBV4-1 and TRBJ2-7; a weak D match, TRBD2 (5 bases). Trimming shortened V by 0 bases and J by 3 bases, and 15 bases separated the two germline ends. Per germline, CDR1 MGHRA and CDR2 YSYEKL. CDR3 length: 16 amino acids. CDR3 amino acids: CASSQERAVRNYEQYF. In nucleotides, the CDR3 is TGCGCCAGCAGCCAAGAGAGGGCCGTCCGCAACTACGAGCAGTACTTC.

The V call is TRBV5-6, the J call TRBJ1-2; no reliable D call. V was cut by 4 bases and J by 4 bases, with 11 bases left in between. The CDR3 loop spans 13 amino acids. Germline-derived CDR1 and CDR2 are SGHDT and YYEEEE. CDR3 amino acids: CASSLNRGYGYTF. CDR3 nucleotides: TGTGCCAGCAGCCTGAACCGGGGCTATGGCTACACCTTC.

The chain combines TRBV30 with TRBJ1-5, with 7 positions matching TRBD1. CDR1 and CDR2 from the germline V gene are GTSNPN and SVGIG (reference sequence). After removal of 2 bases from V and 6 bases from J, the junction contained 4 bases not matched to a gene. This CDR3 contains 13 residues. CDR3 residues: CAWSTGEVQPQHF. CDR3 sequence (DNA): TGTGCCTGGAGTACAGGGGAAGTTCAGCCCCAGCATTTT.

The chain links TRBV4-3 to TRBJ2-5; TRBD2 is a possible D gene (6 bases). The CDR3 runs 15 residues. V was pared by 0 bases and J by 4 bases, with 12 bases between. Per the germline V gene, CDR1 is LGHNA and CDR2 is YSLEER. The CDR3 here is CASSQERGLGETQYF. CDR3 DNA: TGCGCCAGCAGCCAAGAGCGGGGTTTGGGAGAGACCCAGTACTTC.

This chain joins TRBV18 and TRBJ2-2; no clear D gene. Germline V lookup: CDR1 KGHSH, CDR2 LQKENI. The ends were cut back, 1 base at V and 1 base at J, with 7 bases in the middle. This CDR3 is 15 amino acids long. CDR3 nucleotide sequence: TGTGCCAGCTCACCACGAACAGTGAACACCGGGGAGCTGTTTTTT. Amino acids: CASSPRTVNTGELFF. The complete variable domain, with remaining parts taken from reference TRBV18 and TRBJ2-2, reads NAGVMQNPRHLVRRRGQEARLRCSPMKGHSHVYWYRQLPEEGLKFMVYLQKENIIDESGMPKERFSAEFPKEGPSILRIQQVVRGDSAAYFCASSPRTVNTGELFFGEGSRLTVL.

In regard to this clone: Distinct nucleotide sequences in the sample also encode this CDR3. CDR3 bases: TGTGCCAGCTCACCCCAGGGGTCGAATCAGCCCCAGCATTTT. The encoded protein is CASSPQGSNQPQHF. V is TRBV18 and J is TRBJ1-5, with TRBD1 as a possible D gene (6 bases). This CDR3 comprises 14 residues. Trimming left V 3 bases short and J 4 bases short, with 10 bases between. Looked up from germline, CDR1 is KGHSH and CDR2 is LQKENI.

As for this clone: One end of the junction fails to match germline, which may point to a read error. The chain combines TRBV12-5 with TRBJ2-5; 8 bases line up with TRBD1. The CDR3 loop spans 15 amino acids. CDR1 is LGHNT and CDR2 is FRNRAP in the germline V gene. The CDR3 spells CTSGPQGALQETQYF. Here the CDR3 DNA reads TGTACTAGTGGCCCCCAGGGGGCCCTACAAGAGACCCAGTACTTC.

The chain is built from TRBV19 and TRBJ1-5; 9 nucleotides match TRBD1. The CDR3 has 15 residues. Losses at the gene ends were 7 bases for V and 4 bases for J; bases not matched to a gene: 8. Germline V gene data show CDR1 as LNHDA and CDR2 as SQIVND (reference sequence). The CDR3, as DNA: TGTGCCAGTACCGTGGGACAGGGAGGGAATCAGCCCCAGCATTTT. Translating gives CASTVGQGGNQPQHF.

V usage is TRBV4-3 and J usage is TRBJ2-2, with D possibly TRBD1 on 6 matching bases. Germline-derived CDR1 and CDR2 are LGHNA and YSLEER. The CDR3 sequence is 15 residues long. With 0 bases removed from V and 1 base from J, the gap between germline ends came to 6 bases. The CDR3 DNA follows: TGCGCCAGCAGCCAAGAGACAGGGAACACCGGGGAGCTGTTTTTT. Protein product: CASSQETGNTGELFF.